This note documents a single TCR beta chain sequence. Sequencing was performed with immunoSEQ multiplex PCR; in TCRdb, only in-frame clones are kept and a portion is missing. This table has 200,000 to 300,000 clones, approximately 86% appearing once. This sample is drawn from a study of blood T cell repertoires in COVID-19. The CDR3 is made up of 15 amino acids. Looked up from germline, CDR1 is ENHRY and CDR2 is SYGVKD. Unmatched junction bases numbered 8, after V lost 9 bases and J lost 0 bases. The sequence was obtained from a woman aged 55-70 years who had recovered from COVID-19. The chain is built from TRBV10-3 and TRBJ2-1; TRBD1 matches 7 bases. Sequencing used peripheral blood. The CDR3 sequence is CAIGGQQSSYNEQFF. The CDR3 nucleotides read TGTGCCATTGGGGGACAGCAATCCTCCTACAATGAGCAGTTCTTC.